A single sample gave rise to the 5 T cell receptor beta chains below, sequenced in a study of cytomegalovirus exposure and HLA in healthy donors. Vbeta (60) and Jbeta (13) primers were used in the PCR. Libraries were prepared by immunoSEQ multiplex PCR; TCRdb keeps only in-frame clonotypes and omits some of them. The data contain fewer than 200,000 clones, almost 75% of them singletons. Sequencing used PBMCs. The receptors originated from a woman younger than 30 in good health and CMV-seropositive.

The rearrangement links TRBV7-9 to TRBJ1-4, with D unclear. V was shortened by 5 bases and J by 0 bases, with 19 bases between the two germline ends. The CDR3 is made up of 18 amino acids. The germline V gene has CDR1 SEHNR and CDR2 FQNEAQ (reference sequence). This CDR3 is CASSPRTLLRATNEKLFF. The CDR3 coding sequence is TGTGCCAGCAGCCCGAGGACTCTTTTACGTGCAACTAATGAAAAACTGTTTTTT.

The chain recombines TRBV15 with TRBJ1-3; D remains ambiguous. CDR1 and CDR2 from the germline V gene are LNHNV and YYDKDF (reference sequence). V was trimmed by 0 bases and J by 0 bases, leaving 12 bases between them. The CDR3 has 17 amino acids. The CDR3 sequence is CATSRESPGISGNTIYF. The CDR3 DNA sequence: TGTGCCACCAGCAGAGAGTCCCCGGGAATCTCTGGAAACACCATATATTTT.

In its sample, this clone was seen a few times. This chain links TRBV10-3 with TRBJ1-1, with a possible D match to TRBD1 (5 bases). This CDR3 is built from 14 residues. CDR1 is ENHRY, CDR2 SYGVKD, per germline. V lost 6 bases to trimming and J lost 3 bases, with 14 bases between them. CDR3 bases: TGTGCCATCAGCACTCAGGGAGGCTACACTGAAGCTTTCTTT. It encodes CAISTQGGYTEAFF.

This clone was seen only a few times. The gene calls are TRBV19 and TRBJ2-1, with 10 bases aligning to TRBD1. In germline, CDR1 is LNHDA, CDR2 SQIVND (reference sequence). J gave up 6 bases and V 6 bases, and 5 bases lay outside the gene matches. The CDR3 length is 14 residues. The DNA for the CDR3 is TGTGCCAGTAGCGCCTGGGACAGGGGCAATGAGCAGTTCTTC. Protein: CASSAWDRGNEQFF. Full variable domain (missing parts from reference TRBV19 and TRBJ2-1): DGGITQSPKYLFRKEGQNVTLSCEQNLNHDAMYWYRQDPGQGLRLIYYSQIVNDFQKGDIAEGYSVSREKKESFPLTVTSAQKNPTAFYLCASSAWDRGNEQFFGPGTRLTVL.

The gene calls are TRBV6-5 and TRBJ1-1; D might be TRBD1 (6 bases). Per germline, CDR1 MNHEY and CDR2 SVGAGI. V dropped 7 bases and J dropped 5 bases, with 8 bases sitting between them. CDR3 length equals 11 residues. The CDR3 DNA follows: TGTGCCAGCAAGGGGGGGACTGAAGCTTTCTTT. Protein sequence: CASKGGTEAFF.